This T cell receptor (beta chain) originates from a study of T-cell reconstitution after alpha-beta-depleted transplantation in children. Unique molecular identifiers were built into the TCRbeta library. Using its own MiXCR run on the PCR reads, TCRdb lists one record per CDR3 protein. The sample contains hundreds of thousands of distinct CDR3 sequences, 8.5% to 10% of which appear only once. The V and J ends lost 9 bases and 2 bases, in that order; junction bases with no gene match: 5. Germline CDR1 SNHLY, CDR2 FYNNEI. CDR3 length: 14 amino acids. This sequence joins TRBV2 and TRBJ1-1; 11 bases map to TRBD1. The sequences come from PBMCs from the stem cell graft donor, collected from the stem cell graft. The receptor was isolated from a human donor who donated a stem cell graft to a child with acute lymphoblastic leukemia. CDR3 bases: TGTGCCAGAGGACAGGGGGCACGAAACACTGAAGCTTTCTTT. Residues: CARGQGARNTEAFF.